The 8 T cell receptor beta chains reported below all come from one sample, sequenced in a study of T cell responses to AZD1222 COVID-19 vaccine. The repertoire was sequenced with immunoSEQ multiplex PCR; TCRdb's copy has only in-frame clones and lacks some. The table records some 97,000 clones, roughly 90% of them present only once. Sequencing was performed on peripheral blood, taken on day 0 of AZD1222 vaccination. These receptors all stem from an adult in good health.

The rearrangement uses TRBV25-1 and TRBJ1-6; D possibly corresponds to TRBD1 (5 bases). The ends were cut back, 6 bases at V and 10 bases at J, with 13 bases in the middle. The CDR3 sequence is 13 residues long. Germline values: CDR1 MGHDK, CDR2 SYGVNS. This CDR3 reads CASRGTSISPLHF. The CDR3 DNA sequence: TGTGCCAGCAGAGGGACTTCTATCTCACCCCTCCACTTT.

The rearrangement links TRBV19 to TRBJ2-5; either TRBD1 or TRBD2 may supply D (5 bases each). The CDR3 spans 16 residues. V lost 3 bases, J lost 0 bases, and 14 bases lay in between. Germline CDR1 and CDR2: LNHDA and SQIVND (reference sequence). CDR3 sequence: CASSIGSGTYQETQYF. The CDR3 coding sequence is TGTGCCAGTAGTATTGGCTCTGGGACGTACCAAGAGACCCAGTACTTC.

The chain combines TRBV2 with TRBJ1-5; maybe TRBD1 (5 bases). The CDR3 is 16 amino acids. Trimming took 6 bases from V and 1 from J, leaving 16 bases between them. Germline assignment: CDR1 SNHLY and CDR2 FYNNEI. The CDR3 coding sequence is TGTGCCAGCAGGGAGGGGTCAGGAGGGAGCAATCAGCCCCAGCATTTT. Translated: CASREGSGGSNQPQHF.

This clone was detected only once. CDR3 sequence reads: CASSQRSADTQYF. The CDR3 nucleotides are TGTGCCAGCAGCCAGAGGAGCGCAGATACGCAGTATTTT. The chain carries TRBV7-2 and TRBJ2-3, with D uncertain. Trimming left V 5 bases short and J 4 bases short, with 10 bases between. Germline loops: CDR1 SGHTA, CDR2 FQGNSA. The CDR3 is 13 residues long.

The V call is TRBV4-1, the J call TRBJ1-6, with D hard to call. Germline CDR1 reads MGHRA; CDR2 reads YSYEKL. The CDR3 totals 13 residues. The V end was cut by 0 bases, the J end by 10 bases, with 7 bases between. The CDR3 nucleotides read TGCGCCAGCAGCCAAGATCTTCGCTCACCCCTCCACTTT. Amino acids: CASSQDLRSPLHF.

The chain joins TRBV14 to TRBJ2-7; perhaps D is TRBD1 or TRBD2 (5 bases each). The CDR3 is made up of 18 amino acids. The germline V and J ends were trimmed by 1 base and 0 bases, with 19 bases remaining between them. Germline values: CDR1 SGHDN, CDR2 FVKESK. The CDR3 DNA reads TGTGCCAGCAGCCAAGGTTGGAAGATCGGGGACCGCTCCTACGAGCAGTACTTC. Translating it yields CASSQGWKIGDRSYEQYF.

This chain connects TRBV3-1 (or the pseudogene TRBV3-2) to TRBJ2-7; D tentatively fits TRBD1 or TRBD2 (5 bases each). V was pared by 0 bases and J by 3 bases, with 6 bases between. The CDR3 consists of 13 residues. The V gene's germline CDR1 is LGHDT and CDR2 YNNKEL (reference sequence). The CDR3 sequence is CASSQEGVYEQYF. CDR3 coding DNA: TGTGCCAGCAGCCAAGAGGGGGTCTACGAGCAGTACTTC.

The chain links TRBV7-2 to TRBJ1-1; no reliable D call. This CDR3 has 13 residues. The germline V and J ends were trimmed by 4 bases and 5 bases, with 11 bases remaining between them. Germline V gives CDR1 SGHTA, CDR2 FQGNSA. CDR3 in amino acids: CASSSPVGTEAFF. CDR3 bases: TGTGCCAGCAGCTCCCCTGTAGGGACTGAAGCTTTCTTT.